A selection of T cell receptor beta chains follows, all from one sample in a study of T cells expressing NK-cell markers. From the 5' RACE reads, TCRdb lists one entry per CDR3 protein and no DNA. This sample's table has 150,000 to 180,000 distinct CDR3 sequences. The source material was blood T cells: a sorted CD56 or NKG2C T cell subset, CD4+ or CD8+ T cells, or bulk PBMC T cells (not recorded which). Receptor source: a woman aged 50 to 60 in good health. Each CDR3 is given with its conserved first and last residue. The order of the fields is J gene, V gene, CDR3 protein.

>TRBJ2-5|TRBV2
CASRRTSSRDLLETQYF
>TRBJ2-7|TRBV4-1
CASSQDLTLAYEQYF
>TRBJ2-7|TRBV29-1
CSVPGQDLYEQYF
>TRBJ2-7|TRBV10-3
CAISEGHFSEQYF
>TRBJ2-1|TRBV11-2
CASRPTGGEQFF
>TRBJ2-7|TRBV6-6
CASWTSGVYEQYF
>TRBJ1-1|TRBV27
CASSLRGGRVLYTEAFF
>TRBJ2-7|TRBV27
CASSSWEGHYEQYF
>TRBJ2-4|TRBV29-1
CSVEDGRGLSNIQYF
>TRBJ2-1|TRBV11-2
CASSFTPGGSYNEQFF
>TRBJ2-5|TRBV5-6
CASSLSPGGGETQYF
>TRBJ1-1|TRBV5-5
CASSLKVAEAFF
>TRBJ2-5|TRBV5-1
CASSPTWIGETQYF
>TRBJ1-5|TRBV28
CASSFGQGSWQPQHF
>TRBJ1-3|TRBV21-1
CASNPDRGIGSGNTIYF
>TRBJ2-7|TRBV6-2/TRBV6-3
CASSYSIFHRSYEQYF
>TRBJ2-3|TRBV11-2
CASSPNSGSGDSTDTQYF
>TRBJ2-2|TRBV20-1
CSAYPAGVGTGELFF
>TRBJ2-1|TRBV19
CASSLGGDSVQFF
>TRBJ2-1|TRBV11-2
CASSLDGGSSYNEQFF
>TRBJ1-1|TRBV7-9
CASSPQEKYTEAFF
>TRBJ2-2|TRBV25-1
CASSGEVDSPPNTGELFF
>TRBJ2-1|TRBV11-3
CASSLKPLEWNEQFF
>TRBJ1-6|TRBV4-1
CASSQGVAGGNSPLHF
>TRBJ2-2|TRBV2
CASRTTSGITGELFF
>TRBJ2-5|TRBV7-8
CASSPEGVGRETQYF
>TRBJ2-1|TRBV7-2
CASSYPSGVDNEQFF
>TRBJ2-2|TRBV4-2
CASSGRANTGELFF
>TRBJ2-1|TRBV5-1
CASTPGTGAYNEQFF
>TRBJ1-2|TRBV4-1
CASSPQPDSDYTF
>TRBJ1-2|TRBV12-3/TRBV12-4
CASSLGVGANYGYTF
>TRBJ2-4|TRBV21-1
CASRQGLLILAKNIQYF
>TRBJ1-1|TRBV4-1
CASNPRQGGSNTEAFF
>TRBJ2-7|TRBV4-1
CASSQASSYEQYF
>TRBJ1-1|TRBV5-6
CASSRGPEAFF
>TRBJ2-5|TRBV27
CASNLTSGSSETQYF
>TRBJ2-3|TRBV20-1
CSANTETGTDTQYF
>TRBJ2-7|TRBV30
CAWSRRTGASYEQYF
>TRBJ1-1|TRBV25-1
CASSVEWGPKGMNTEAFF
>TRBJ1-2|TRBV12-5
CASGSSGVGYTF
>TRBJ2-1|TRBV5-6
CASSMWDEQFF
>TRBJ2-1|TRBV18
CASSPGAGGQFF
>TRBJ2-3|TRBV13
CASSLREITDTQYF
>TRBJ1-1|TRBV6-5
CASSPTGTEAFF
>TRBJ2-3|TRBV5-5
CASSLRTDTDTQYF
>TRBJ2-1|TRBV29-1
CSVESGAGEQFF
>TRBJ2-1|TRBV28
CASSTRPLSSYNEQFF
>TRBJ1-1|TRBV20-1
CSARDWGMSFF
>TRBJ2-1|TRBV11-2
CASSFEDNEQFF
>TRBJ1-3|TRBV9
CASTGGGNTIYF
>TRBJ2-1|TRBV10-2
CASSELADPYNEQFF
>TRBJ1-1|TRBV11-2
CASSRTSGAGLNTEAFF
>TRBJ2-7|TRBV24-1
CATSTGSEQYF